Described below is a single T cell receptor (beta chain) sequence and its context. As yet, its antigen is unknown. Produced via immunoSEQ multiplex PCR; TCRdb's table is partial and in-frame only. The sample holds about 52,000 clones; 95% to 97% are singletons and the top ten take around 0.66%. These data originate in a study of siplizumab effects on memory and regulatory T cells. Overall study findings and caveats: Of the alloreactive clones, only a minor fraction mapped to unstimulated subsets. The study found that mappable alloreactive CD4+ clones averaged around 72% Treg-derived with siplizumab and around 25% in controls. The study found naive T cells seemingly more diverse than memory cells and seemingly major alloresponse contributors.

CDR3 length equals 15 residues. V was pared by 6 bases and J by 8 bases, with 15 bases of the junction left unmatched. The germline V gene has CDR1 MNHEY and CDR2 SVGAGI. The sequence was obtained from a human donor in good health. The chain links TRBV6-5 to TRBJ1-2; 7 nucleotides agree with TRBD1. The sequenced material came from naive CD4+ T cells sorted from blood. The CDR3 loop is CASREDFGTAGGYTF. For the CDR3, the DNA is TGTGCCAGCAGAGAGGACTTCGGGACAGCCGGAGGCTACACCTTC.